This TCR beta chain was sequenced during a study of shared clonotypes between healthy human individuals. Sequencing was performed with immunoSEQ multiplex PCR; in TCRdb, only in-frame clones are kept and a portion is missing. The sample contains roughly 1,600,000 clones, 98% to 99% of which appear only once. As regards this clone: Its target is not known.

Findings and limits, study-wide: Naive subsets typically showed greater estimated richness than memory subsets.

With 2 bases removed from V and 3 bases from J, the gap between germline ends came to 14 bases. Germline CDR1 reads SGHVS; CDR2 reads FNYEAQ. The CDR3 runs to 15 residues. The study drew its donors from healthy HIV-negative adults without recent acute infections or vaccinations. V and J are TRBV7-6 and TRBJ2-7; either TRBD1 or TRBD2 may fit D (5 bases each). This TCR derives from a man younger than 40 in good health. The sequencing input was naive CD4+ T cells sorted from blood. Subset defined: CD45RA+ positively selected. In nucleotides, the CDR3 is TGTGCCAGCAGCTTATCCGGGGCGCCTTTCTACGAGCAGTACTTC. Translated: CASSLSGAPFYEQYF.